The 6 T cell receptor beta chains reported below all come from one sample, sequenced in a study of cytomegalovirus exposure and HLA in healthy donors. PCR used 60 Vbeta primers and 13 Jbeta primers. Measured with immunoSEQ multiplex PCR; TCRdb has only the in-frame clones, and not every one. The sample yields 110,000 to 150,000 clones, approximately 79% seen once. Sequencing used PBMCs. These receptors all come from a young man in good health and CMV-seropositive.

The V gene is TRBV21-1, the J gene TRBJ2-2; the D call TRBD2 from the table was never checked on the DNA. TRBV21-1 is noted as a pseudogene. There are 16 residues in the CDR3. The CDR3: CASSKGGEPIDGELFF. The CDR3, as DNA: TGTGCCAGCAGCAAAGGGGGGGAACCCATCGACGGGGAGCTGTTTTTT.

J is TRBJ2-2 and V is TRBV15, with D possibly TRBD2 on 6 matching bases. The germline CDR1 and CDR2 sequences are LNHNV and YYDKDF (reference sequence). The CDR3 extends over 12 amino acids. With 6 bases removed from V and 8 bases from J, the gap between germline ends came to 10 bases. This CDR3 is CATSRGLGELFF. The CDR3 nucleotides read TGTGCCACCAGTAGGGGACTTGGGGAGCTGTTTTTT. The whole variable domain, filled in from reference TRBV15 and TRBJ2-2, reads DAMVIQNPRYQVTQFGKPVTLSCSQTLNHNVMYWYQQKSSQAPKLLFHYYDKDFNNEADTPDNFQSRRPNTSFCFLDIRSPGLGDTAMYLCATSRGLGELFFGEGSRLTVL.

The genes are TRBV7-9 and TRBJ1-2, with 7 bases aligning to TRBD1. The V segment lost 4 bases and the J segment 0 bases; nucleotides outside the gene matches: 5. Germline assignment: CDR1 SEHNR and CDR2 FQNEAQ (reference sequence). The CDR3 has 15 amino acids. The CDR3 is CASSSRQGANYGYTF. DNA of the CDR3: TGTGCCAGCAGCTCAAGACAGGGCGCTAACTATGGCTACACCTTC.

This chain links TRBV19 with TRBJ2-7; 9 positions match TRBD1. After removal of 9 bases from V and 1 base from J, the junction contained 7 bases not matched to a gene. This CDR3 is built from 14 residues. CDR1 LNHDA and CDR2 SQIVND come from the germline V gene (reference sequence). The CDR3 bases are TGTGCCAGCCAGACCGGGACAGGGTCCTACGAGCAGTACTTC. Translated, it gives CASQTGTGSYEQYF. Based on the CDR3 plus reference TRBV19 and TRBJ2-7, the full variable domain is DGGITQSPKYLFRKEGQNVTLSCEQNLNHDAMYWYRQDPGQGLRLIYYSQIVNDFQKGDIAEGYSVSREKKESFPLTVTSAQKNPTAFYLCASQTGTGSYEQYFGPGTRLTVT.

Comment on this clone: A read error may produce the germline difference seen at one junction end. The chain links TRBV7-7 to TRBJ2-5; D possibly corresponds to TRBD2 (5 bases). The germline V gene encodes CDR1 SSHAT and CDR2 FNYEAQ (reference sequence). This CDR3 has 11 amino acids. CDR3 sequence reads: CASSAGETQYF. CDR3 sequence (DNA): TGTGCTAGCAGCGCGGGAGAGACCCAGTACTTC. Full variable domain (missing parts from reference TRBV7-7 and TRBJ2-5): GAGVSQSPRYKVTKRGQDVTLRCDPISSHATLYWYQQALGQGPEFLTYFNYEAQPDKSGLPSDRFSAERPEGSISTLTIQRTEQRDSAMYRCASSAGETQYFGPGTRLLVL.

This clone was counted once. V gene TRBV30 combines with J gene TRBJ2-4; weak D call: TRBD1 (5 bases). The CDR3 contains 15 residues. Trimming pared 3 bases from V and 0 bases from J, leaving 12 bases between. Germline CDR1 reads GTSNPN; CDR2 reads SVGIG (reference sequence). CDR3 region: CAWSARQLAKNIQYF. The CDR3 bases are TGTGCCTGGAGCGCCAGACAGTTAGCCAAAAACATTCAGTACTTC.